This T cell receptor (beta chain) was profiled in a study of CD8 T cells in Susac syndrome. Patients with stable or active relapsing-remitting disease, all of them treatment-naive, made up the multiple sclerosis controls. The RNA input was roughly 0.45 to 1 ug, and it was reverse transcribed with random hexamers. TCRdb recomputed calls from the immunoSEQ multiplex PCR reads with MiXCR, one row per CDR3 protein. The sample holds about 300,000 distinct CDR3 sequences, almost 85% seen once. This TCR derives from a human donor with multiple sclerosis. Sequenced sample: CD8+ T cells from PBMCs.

The DNA of the CDR3 is TGTGCCAGCAGACATTTCCTAACAGGGGATTCACCCCTCCACTTT. Translated: CASRHFLTGDSPLHF. The rearrangement uses TRBV6-1 and TRBJ1-6; 7 bases map to TRBD1. This CDR3 is 15 amino acids long. Trimming took 6 bases from V and 8 from J; bases not matched to a gene: 10. Germline V gives CDR1 MNHNS, CDR2 SASEGT.